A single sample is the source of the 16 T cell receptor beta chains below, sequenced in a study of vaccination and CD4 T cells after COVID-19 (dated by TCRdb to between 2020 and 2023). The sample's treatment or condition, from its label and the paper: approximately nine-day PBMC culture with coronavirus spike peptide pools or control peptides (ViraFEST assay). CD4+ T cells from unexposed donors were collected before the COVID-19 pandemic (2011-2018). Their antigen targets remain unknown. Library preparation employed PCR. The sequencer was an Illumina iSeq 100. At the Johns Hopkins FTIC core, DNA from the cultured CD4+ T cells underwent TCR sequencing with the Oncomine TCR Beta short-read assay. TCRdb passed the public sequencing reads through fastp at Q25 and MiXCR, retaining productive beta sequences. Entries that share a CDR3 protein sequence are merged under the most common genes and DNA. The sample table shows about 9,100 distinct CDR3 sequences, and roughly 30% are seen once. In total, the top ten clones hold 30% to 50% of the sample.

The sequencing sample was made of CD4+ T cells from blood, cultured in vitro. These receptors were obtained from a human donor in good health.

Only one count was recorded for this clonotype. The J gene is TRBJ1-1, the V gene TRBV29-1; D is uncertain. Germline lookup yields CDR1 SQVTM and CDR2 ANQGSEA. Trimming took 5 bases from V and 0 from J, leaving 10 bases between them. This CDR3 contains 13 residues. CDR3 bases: TGCAGCGTTTTGAGGGAAATGAACACTGAAGCTTTCTTT. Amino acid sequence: CSVLREMNTEAFF.

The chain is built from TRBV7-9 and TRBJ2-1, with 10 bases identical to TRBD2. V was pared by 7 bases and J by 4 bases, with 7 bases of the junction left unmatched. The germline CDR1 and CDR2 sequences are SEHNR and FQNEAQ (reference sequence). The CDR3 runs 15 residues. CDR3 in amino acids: CASTRGLAEYNEQFF. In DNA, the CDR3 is TGTGCCAGCACCCGAGGACTAGCGGAATACAATGAGCAGTTCTTC.

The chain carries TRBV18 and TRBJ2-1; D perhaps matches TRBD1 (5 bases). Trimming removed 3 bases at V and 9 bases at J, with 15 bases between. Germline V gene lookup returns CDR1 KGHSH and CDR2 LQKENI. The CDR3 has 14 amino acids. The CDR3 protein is CASSPGQGLGEQFF. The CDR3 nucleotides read TGTGCCAGCTCACCCGGACAAGGGCTAGGTGAGCAGTTCTTC.

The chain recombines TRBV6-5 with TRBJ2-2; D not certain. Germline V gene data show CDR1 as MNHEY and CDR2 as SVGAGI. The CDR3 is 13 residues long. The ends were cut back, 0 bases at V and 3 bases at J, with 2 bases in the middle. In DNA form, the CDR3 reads TGTGCCAGCAGTTACTCCCACACCGGGGAGCTGTTTTTT. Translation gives CASSYSHTGELFF.

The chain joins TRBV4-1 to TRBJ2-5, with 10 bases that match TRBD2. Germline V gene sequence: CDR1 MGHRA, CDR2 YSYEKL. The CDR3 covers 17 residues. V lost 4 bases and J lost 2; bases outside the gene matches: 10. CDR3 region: CASSLSGGAVLQETQYF. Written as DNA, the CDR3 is TGCGCCAGCAGCCTGAGCGGGGGGGCGGTTTTGCAAGAGACCCAGTACTTC.

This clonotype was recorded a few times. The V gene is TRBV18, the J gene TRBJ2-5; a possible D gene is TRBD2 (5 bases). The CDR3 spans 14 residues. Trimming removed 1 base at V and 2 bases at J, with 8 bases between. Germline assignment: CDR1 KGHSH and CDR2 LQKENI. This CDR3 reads CASSPRSGQETQYF. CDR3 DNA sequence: TGTGCCAGCTCACCACGCTCGGGGCAAGAGACCCAGTACTTC. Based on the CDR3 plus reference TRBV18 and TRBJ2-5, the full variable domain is NAGVMQNPRHLVRRRGQEARLRCSPMKGHSHVYWYRQLPEEGLKFMVYLQKENIIDESGMPKERFSAEFPKEGPSILRIQQVVRGDSAAYFCASSPRSGQETQYFGPGTRLLVL.

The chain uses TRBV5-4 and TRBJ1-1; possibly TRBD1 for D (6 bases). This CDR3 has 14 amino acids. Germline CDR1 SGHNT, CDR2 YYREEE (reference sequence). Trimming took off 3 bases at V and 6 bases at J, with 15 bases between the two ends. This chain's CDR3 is CASSYTGYEAEAFF. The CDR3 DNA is TGTGCCAGCAGCTATACAGGGTATGAAGCTGAAGCTTTCTTT.

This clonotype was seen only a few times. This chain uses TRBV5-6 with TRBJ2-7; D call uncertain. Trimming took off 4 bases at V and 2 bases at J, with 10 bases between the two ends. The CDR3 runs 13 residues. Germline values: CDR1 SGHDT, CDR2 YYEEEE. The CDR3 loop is CASSIGSTYEQYF. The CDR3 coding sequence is TGTGCCAGCAGCATCGGGTCCACCTACGAGCAGTACTTC.

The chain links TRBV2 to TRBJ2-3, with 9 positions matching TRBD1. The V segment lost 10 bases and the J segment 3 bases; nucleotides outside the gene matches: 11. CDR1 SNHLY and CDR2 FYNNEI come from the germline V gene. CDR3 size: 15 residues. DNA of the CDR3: TGTGCCAAGACTTTACAGGGGGCTAATACAGATACGCAGTATTTT. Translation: CAKTLQGANTDTQYF.

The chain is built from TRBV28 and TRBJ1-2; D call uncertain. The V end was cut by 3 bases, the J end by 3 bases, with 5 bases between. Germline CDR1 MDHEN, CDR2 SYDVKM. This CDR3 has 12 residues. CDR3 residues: CASSFLDYGYTF. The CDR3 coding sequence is TGTGCCAGCAGTTTTTTGGACTATGGCTACACCTTC.

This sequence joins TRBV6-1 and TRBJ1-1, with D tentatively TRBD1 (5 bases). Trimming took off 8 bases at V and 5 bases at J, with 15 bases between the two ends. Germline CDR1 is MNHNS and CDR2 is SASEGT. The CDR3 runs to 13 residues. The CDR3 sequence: CASRGLPETEAFF. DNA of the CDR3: TGTGCCAGCCGGGGACTTCCGGAGACTGAAGCTTTCTTT.

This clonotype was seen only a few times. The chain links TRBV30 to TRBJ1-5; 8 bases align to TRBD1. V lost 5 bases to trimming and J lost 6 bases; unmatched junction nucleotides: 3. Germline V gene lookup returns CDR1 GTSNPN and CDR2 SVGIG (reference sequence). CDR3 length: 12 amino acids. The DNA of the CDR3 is TGTGCCTGGGGACAGGGCGGTCAGCCCCAGCATTTT. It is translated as CAWGQGGQPQHF.

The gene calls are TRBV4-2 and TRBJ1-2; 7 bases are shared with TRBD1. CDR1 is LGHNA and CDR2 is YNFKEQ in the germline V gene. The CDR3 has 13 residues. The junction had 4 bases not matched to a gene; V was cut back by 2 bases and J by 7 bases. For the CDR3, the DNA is TGTGCCAGCAGCCAACAGGGGGAAGTTGGCTACACCTTC. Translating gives CASSQQGEVGYTF.

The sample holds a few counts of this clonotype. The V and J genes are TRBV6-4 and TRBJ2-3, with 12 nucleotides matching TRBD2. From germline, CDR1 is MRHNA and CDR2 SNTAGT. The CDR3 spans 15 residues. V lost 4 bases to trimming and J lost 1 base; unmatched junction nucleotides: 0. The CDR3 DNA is TGTGCCAGCAGTGGACTAGCGGGGGGCACAGATACGCAGTATTTT. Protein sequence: CASSGLAGGTDTQYF.

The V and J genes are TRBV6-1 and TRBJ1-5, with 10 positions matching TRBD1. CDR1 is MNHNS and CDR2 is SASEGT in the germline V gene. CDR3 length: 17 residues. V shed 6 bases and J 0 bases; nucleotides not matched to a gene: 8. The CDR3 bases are TGTGCCAGCAGAGGACAGGGGGTGTCTAATAGCAATCAGCCCCAGCATTTT. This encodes CASRGQGVSNSNQPQHF.

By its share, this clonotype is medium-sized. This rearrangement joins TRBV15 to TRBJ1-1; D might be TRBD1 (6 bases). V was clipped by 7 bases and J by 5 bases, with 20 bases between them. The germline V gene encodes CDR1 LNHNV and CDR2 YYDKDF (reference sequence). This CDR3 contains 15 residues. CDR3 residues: CATTPPGHRDTEAFF. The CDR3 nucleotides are TGTGCCACCACACCTCCGGGACACCGAGATACTGAAGCTTTCTTT.